This section outlines one T cell receptor beta chain sequence together with its context. The sample originates from a study of control samples from healthy donors and cancer patients. The data were produced by immunoSEQ multiplex PCR, yet TCRdb's version contains in-frame clones alone and is incomplete. The table has about 110,000 clones, approximately 90% seen once. Sequencing was performed on PBMCs. The source is a woman aged 60-70 years with lung cancer.

The DNA of the CDR3 is TGTGCCAGCAGCTTAGGTTCAGGATCCCAAGAGACCCAGTACTTC. It translates to CASSLGSGSQETQYF. The chain carries TRBV7-9 and TRBJ2-5, with D uncertain. The CDR3 runs to 15 residues. With 1 base removed from V and 1 base from J, the gap between germline ends came to 10 bases. Germline lookup yields CDR1 SEHNR and CDR2 FQNEAQ (reference sequence). The full variable domain, rest sourced from reference TRBV7-9 and TRBJ2-5, is DTGVSQNPRHKITKRGQNVTFRCDPISEHNRLYWYRQTLGQGPEFLTYFQNEAQLEKSRLLSDRFSAERPKGSFSTLEIQRTEQGDSAMYLCASSLGSGSQETQYFGPGTRLLVL.